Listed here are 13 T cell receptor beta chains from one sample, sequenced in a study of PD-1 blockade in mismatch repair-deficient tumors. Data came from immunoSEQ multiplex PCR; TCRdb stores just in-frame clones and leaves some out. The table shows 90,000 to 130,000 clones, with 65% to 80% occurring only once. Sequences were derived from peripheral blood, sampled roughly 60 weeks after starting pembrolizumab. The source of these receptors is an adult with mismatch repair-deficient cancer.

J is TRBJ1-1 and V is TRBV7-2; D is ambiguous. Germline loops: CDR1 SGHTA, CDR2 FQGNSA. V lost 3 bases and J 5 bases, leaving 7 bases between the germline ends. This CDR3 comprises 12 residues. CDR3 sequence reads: CASSLPLTEAFF. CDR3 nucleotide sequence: TGTGCCAGCAGCTTGCCGCTGACTGAAGCTTTCTTT.

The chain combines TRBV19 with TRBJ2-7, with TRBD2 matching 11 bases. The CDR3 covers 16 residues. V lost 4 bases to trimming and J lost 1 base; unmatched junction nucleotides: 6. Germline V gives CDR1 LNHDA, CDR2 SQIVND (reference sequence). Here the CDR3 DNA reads TGTGCCAGTAGTACCAAAACTAGCGGGAGTTCCTACGAGCAGTACTTC. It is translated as CASSTKTSGSSYEQYF.

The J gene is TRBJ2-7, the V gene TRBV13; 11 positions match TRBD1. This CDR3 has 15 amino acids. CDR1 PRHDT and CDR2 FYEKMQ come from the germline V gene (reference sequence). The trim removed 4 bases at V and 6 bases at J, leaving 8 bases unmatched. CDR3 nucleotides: TGTGCCAGCAGCTCCGCCAGGACAGGGGGCCTCGAGCAGTACTTC. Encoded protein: CASSSARTGGLEQYF.

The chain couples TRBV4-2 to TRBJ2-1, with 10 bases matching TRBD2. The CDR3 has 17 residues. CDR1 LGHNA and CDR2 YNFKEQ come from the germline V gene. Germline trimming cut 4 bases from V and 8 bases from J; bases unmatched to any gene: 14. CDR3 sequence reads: CASSRSGRAGGGHEQFF. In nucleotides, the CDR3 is TGTGCCAGCAGCCGGAGCGGGAGGGCCGGGGGGGGACATGAGCAGTTCTTC.

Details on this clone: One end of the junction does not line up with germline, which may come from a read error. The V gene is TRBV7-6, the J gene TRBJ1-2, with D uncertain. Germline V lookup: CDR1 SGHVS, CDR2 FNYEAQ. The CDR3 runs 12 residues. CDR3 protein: CANSLVESGYTF. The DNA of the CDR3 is TGTGCCAACAGCTTGGTGGAGAGTGGCTACACCTTC.

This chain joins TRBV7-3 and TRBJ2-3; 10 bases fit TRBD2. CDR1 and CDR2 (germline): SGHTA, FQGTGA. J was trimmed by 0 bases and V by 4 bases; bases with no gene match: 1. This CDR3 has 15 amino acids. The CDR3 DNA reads TGTGCCAGCAGCTCGGGACTAGCGAGCACAGATACGCAGTATTTT. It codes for CASSSGLASTDTQYF.

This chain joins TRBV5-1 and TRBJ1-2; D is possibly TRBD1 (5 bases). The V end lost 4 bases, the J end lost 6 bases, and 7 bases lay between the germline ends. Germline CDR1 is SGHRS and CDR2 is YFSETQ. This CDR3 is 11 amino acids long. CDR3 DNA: TGCGCCAGCAGCGGACAAGATGGCTACACCTTC. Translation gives CASSGQDGYTF.

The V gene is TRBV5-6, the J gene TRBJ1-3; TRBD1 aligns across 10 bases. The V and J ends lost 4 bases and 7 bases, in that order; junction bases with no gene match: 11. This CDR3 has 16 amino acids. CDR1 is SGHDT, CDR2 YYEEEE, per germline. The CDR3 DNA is TGTGCCAGCAGCCTTCTAGGACAGGGGGTTTGGAACACCATATATTTT. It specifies CASSLLGQGVWNTIYF.

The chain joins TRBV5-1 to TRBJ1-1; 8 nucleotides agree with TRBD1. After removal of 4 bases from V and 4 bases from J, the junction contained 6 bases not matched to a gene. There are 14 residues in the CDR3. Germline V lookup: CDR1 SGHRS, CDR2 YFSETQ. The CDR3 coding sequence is TGCGCCAGCAGCGGGCAGGGGGCTGGCACTGAAGCTTTCTTT. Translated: CASSGQGAGTEAFF.

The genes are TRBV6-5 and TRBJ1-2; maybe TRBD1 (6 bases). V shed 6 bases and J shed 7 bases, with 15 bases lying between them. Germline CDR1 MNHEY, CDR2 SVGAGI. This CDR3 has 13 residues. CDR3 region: CASSQNRDRGYTF. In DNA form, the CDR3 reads TGTGCCAGCAGCCAGAACAGGGATCGTGGCTACACCTTC.

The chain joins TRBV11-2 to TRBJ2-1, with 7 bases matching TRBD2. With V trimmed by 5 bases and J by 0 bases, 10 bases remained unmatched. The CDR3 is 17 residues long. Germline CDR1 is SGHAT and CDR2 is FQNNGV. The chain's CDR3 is CASSGPKRGASYNEQFF. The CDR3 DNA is TGTGCCAGCAGCGGACCCAAGCGGGGAGCCTCCTACAATGAGCAGTTCTTC.

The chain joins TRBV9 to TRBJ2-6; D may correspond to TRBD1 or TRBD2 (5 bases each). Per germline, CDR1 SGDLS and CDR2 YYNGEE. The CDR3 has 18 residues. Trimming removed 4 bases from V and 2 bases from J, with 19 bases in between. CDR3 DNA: TGTGCCAGCAGCCCCAGTAGTGGGACGCTGGCTGGGGCCAACGTCCTGACTTTC. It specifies CASSPSSGTLAGANVLTF.

The DNA of the CDR3 is TGTGCCAGCGGAGTACAGGAAAACACTGAAGCTTTCTTT. Translated, it gives CASGVQENTEAFF. The chain has TRBV2 and TRBJ1-1, with a weak D call TRBD1 (5 bases). Trimming removed 8 bases from V and 2 bases from J, with 12 bases in between. The CDR3 spans 13 residues. CDR1 is SNHLY and CDR2 is FYNNEI in the germline V gene.